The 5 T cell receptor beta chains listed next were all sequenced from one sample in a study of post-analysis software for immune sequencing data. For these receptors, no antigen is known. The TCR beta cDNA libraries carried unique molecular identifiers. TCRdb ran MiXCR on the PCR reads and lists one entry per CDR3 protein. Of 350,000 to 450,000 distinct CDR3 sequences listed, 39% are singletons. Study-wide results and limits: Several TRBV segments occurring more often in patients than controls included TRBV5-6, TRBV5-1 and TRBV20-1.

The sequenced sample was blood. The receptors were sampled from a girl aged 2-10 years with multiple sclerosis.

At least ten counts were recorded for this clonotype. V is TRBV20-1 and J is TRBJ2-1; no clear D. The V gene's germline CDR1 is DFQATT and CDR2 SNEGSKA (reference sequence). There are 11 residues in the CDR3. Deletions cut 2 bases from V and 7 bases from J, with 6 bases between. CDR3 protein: CSARWWNEQFF. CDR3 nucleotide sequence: TGCAGTGCTAGATGGTGGAATGAGCAGTTCTTC.

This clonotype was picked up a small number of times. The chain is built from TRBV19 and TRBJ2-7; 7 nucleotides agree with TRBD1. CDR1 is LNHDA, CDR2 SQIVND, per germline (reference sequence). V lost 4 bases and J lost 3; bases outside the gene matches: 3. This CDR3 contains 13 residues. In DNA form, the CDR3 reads TGTGCCAGTAGTAACTCAGGGGGCTACGAGCAGTACTTC. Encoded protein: CASSNSGGYEQYF.

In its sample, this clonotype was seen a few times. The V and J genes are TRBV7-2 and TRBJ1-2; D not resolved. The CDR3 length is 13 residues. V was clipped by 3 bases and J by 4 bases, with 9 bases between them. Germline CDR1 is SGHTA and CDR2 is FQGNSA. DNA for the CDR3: TGTGCCAGCAGCTTTGAGCGAGGCTATGGCTACACCTTC. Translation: CASSFERGYGYTF.

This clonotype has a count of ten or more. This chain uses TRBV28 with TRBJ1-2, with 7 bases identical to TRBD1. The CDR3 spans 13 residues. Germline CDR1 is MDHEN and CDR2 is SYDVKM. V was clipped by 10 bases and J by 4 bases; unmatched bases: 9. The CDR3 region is CATFSTGTYGYTF. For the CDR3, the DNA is TGTGCCACCTTCTCGACAGGGACCTATGGCTACACCTTC.

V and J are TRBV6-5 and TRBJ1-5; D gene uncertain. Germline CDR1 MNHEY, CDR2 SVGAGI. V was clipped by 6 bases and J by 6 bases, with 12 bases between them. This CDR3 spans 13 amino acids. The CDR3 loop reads CASSLRDRQPQHF. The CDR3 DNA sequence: TGTGCCAGCAGCCTTCGGGATCGTCAGCCCCAGCATTTT.